Listed here is a single TCR beta chain. Its antigen is as yet unknown. V was clipped by 5 bases and J by 10 bases; unmatched bases: 13. The CDR3 is 14 amino acids. Germline CDR1 reads GTSNPN; CDR2 reads SVGIG (reference sequence). This specimen belongs to a study of T cell responses to AZD1222 COVID-19 vaccine. Across the study: Doses given second, at about 4 or about 12 weeks, were pooled.

Overall study results and limits: Spike-specific TCR breadth and depth both grew after two AZD1222 doses. Nearly half of spike-specific TCRs reportedly target variant regions that are unmutated in the B.1.351 and B.1.1.7 variants. There were mostly white British donors and more females than males, and clonal diversity was possibly underestimated.

The repertoire was sequenced with immunoSEQ multiplex PCR; TCRdb's copy has only in-frame clones and lacks some. Here the sample spans just over 80,000 clones, about 87% being singletons. The sequence derives from an adult in good health. The sample here was peripheral blood, taken on day 0 of AZD1222 vaccination. The chain links TRBV30 to TRBJ1-4, with TRBD1 matching 7 bases. CDR3 in amino acids: CAWETGLGRGKLFF. CDR3 in DNA: TGTGCCTGGGAGACAGGGCTGGGGCGTGGAAAACTGTTTTTT.